The 19 T cell receptor beta chains given below trace back to one sample, sequenced in a study of T cell changes during pregnancy in multiple sclerosis. Measured with immunoSEQ multiplex PCR; TCRdb has only the in-frame clones, and not every one. This sample has tens of thousands of clones, with roughly 87% found just once. The material was CD4+ T cells from peripheral blood mononuclear cells, obtained after pregnancy. The source is a female donor in good health, enrolled as a control in a pregnancy study.

The chain has TRBV6-1 and TRBJ1-6; D unresolved. The CDR3 runs to 12 residues. The V and J ends lost 3 bases and 7 bases respectively, with 4 bases between them. The germline gives CDR1 MNHNS, CDR2 SASEGT. In DNA, the CDR3 is TGTGCCAGCAGTGACATGAATTCACCCCTCCACTTT. Translated, it gives CASSDMNSPLHF.

CDR3 DNA sequence: TGTGCCAGCAGGACGGGACTAGCGGGGGGCGGGACAGATACGCAGTATTTT. It specifies CASRTGLAGGGTDTQYF. This rearrangement joins TRBV2 to TRBJ2-3, with 15 bases identical to TRBD2. Germline CDR1 SNHLY, CDR2 FYNNEI. V was pared by 6 bases and J by 3 bases, with 7 bases of the junction left unmatched. The CDR3 has 17 residues.

This chain connects TRBV5-4 to TRBJ2-3, with D possibly TRBD1 on 6 matching bases. This CDR3 comprises 16 residues. V lost 0 bases, J lost 2 bases, and 13 bases lay in between. Germline V CDR1 and CDR2: SGHNT, YYREEE (reference sequence). The CDR3 region has the DNA TGTGCCAGCAGCTTGGGGGACACTAGACCCACAGATACGCAGTATTTT. Translating gives CASSLGDTRPTDTQYF.

The rearrangement links TRBV9 to TRBJ1-6; the D gene is possibly TRBD1 (6 bases). Germline V gives CDR1 SGDLS, CDR2 YYNGEE. The CDR3 has 15 residues. Between the trimmed V and J ends, which lost 0 bases and 8 bases, there was a span of 12 bases. The DNA of the CDR3 is TGTGCCAGCAGCGTAGATATACAGGGTCATTCACCCCTCCACTTT. It yields the protein CASSVDIQGHSPLHF.

The chain employs TRBV5-1 and TRBJ2-3; D possibly corresponds to TRBD1 (6 bases). Germline-derived CDR1 and CDR2 are SGHRS and YFSETQ. V dropped 2 bases and J dropped 1 base, with 17 bases sitting between them. The CDR3 covers 17 residues. The CDR3 DNA reads as TGCGCCAGCAGCTTAGGGACAATGAGGGATGGCACAGATACGCAGTATTTT. This encodes CASSLGTMRDGTDTQYF. Based on the CDR3 plus reference TRBV5-1 and TRBJ2-3, the full variable domain is KAGVTQTPRYLIKTRGQQVTLSCSPISGHRSVSWYQQTPGQGLQFLFEYFSETQRNKGNFPGRFSGRQFSNSRSEMNVSTLELGDSALYLCASSLGTMRDGTDTQYFGPGTRLTVL.

CDR3: CASSLSGDANTGELFF. The CDR3 DNA sequence: TGCGCCAGCAGCTTAAGCGGGGATGCGAACACCGGGGAGCTGTTTTTT. The V gene is TRBV5-1, the J gene TRBJ2-2, with 7 bases matching TRBD2. The CDR3 sequence is 16 residues long. CDR1 is SGHRS, CDR2 YFSETQ, per germline. V lost 2 bases to trimming and J lost 0 bases; unmatched junction nucleotides: 4.

The chain recombines TRBV27 with TRBJ2-3; D is perhaps TRBD2 (7 bases). This CDR3 region has 15 residues. The V and J ends lost 5 bases and 6 bases respectively, with 18 bases between them. Germline lookup yields CDR1 MNHEY and CDR2 SMNVEV (reference sequence). The CDR3 DNA sequence: TGTGCCAGCAGTCTGGCGACTAGGGGGGGGGATACGCAGTATTTT. Encoded protein: CASSLATRGGDTQYF.

The chain links TRBV9 to TRBJ1-3; D possibly corresponds to TRBD1 (6 bases). There are 15 residues in the CDR3. Trimming took off 0 bases at V and 2 bases at J, with 9 bases between the two ends. Per germline, CDR1 SGDLS and CDR2 YYNGEE. CDR3 DNA: TGTGCCAGCAGCGTAGGGACAGCAGCTGGAAACACCATATATTTT. Translation gives CASSVGTAAGNTIYF.

The chain joins TRBV28 to TRBJ2-7; D perhaps matches TRBD1 (5 bases). Germline lookup yields CDR1 MDHEN and CDR2 SYDVKM. The CDR3 totals 15 residues. V lost 8 bases to trimming and J lost 3 bases, with 20 bases between them. CDR3 sequence: CASGLLSGIHYEQYF. DNA of the CDR3: TGTGCCAGCGGCCTTCTCTCAGGGATACACTACGAGCAGTACTTC.

The chain links TRBV29-1 to TRBJ1-3, with D perhaps matching TRBD1 (5 bases). CDR1 and CDR2 (germline): SQVTM, ANQGSEA. V was trimmed by 4 bases and J by 2 bases, leaving 6 bases between them. The CDR3 loop spans 12 amino acids. The CDR3, as DNA: TGCAGCGTTGGGGGGGCTGGAAACACCATATATTTT. Residues: CSVGGAGNTIYF.

The chain couples TRBV28 to TRBJ2-5; perhaps TRBD1 as D (5 bases). This CDR3 is 13 amino acids long. The V and J ends lost 5 bases and 5 bases respectively, with 12 bases between them. The germline CDR1 and CDR2 sequences are MDHEN and SYDVKM. CDR3 nucleotides: TGTGCCAGCAGTCGCAGGGTTGGGGAGACCCAGTACTTC. It translates to CASSRRVGETQYF.

This chain links TRBV13 with TRBJ2-1; TRBD2 matches 10 bases. Germline trimming cut 0 bases from V and 0 bases from J; bases unmatched to any gene: 5. Per the germline V gene, CDR1 is PRHDT and CDR2 is FYEKMQ (reference sequence). The length of the CDR3 is 18 residues. Written as DNA, the CDR3 is TGTGCCAGCAGCTTAGGCCGATTAGCGGGGGGCTCCTACAATGAGCAGTTCTTC. It yields the protein CASSLGRLAGGSYNEQFF.

The rearrangement uses TRBV2 and TRBJ2-5; 8 nucleotides match TRBD2. Germline-derived CDR1 and CDR2 are SNHLY and FYNNEI. The CDR3 is 15 residues long. Losses at the gene ends were 0 bases for V and 5 bases for J; bases not matched to a gene: 5. The CDR3: CASSEARGGKETQYF. In DNA, the CDR3 is TGTGCCAGCAGTGAAGCCCGGGGGGGCAAGGAGACCCAGTACTTC.

V usage is TRBV4-2 and J usage is TRBJ2-3; maybe TRBD2 (5 bases). Germline V gene sequence: CDR1 LGHNA, CDR2 YNFKEQ. Trimming cost V 0 bases and J 2 bases, with 12 bases left between them. The CDR3 contains 16 residues. The CDR3 here is CASSQDLSGFTDTQYF. CDR3 DNA sequence: TGTGCCAGCAGCCAAGATCTCAGCGGATTCACAGATACGCAGTATTTT.

In DNA form, the CDR3 reads TGTGCCAGCAGCTCGAGGCAGGGACAGGCAGCGAACACCGGGGAGCTGTTTTTT. This codes for CASSSRQGQAANTGELFF. The rearrangement links TRBV5-4 to TRBJ2-2, with 8 positions matching TRBD1. Germline values: CDR1 SGHNT, CDR2 YYREEE (reference sequence). This CDR3 contains 18 residues. Trimming took 3 bases from V and 0 from J; bases not matched to a gene: 10.

The rearrangement uses TRBV6-1 and TRBJ2-6; perhaps TRBD1 as D (5 bases). The CDR3 totals 14 residues. Germline CDR1 reads MNHNS; CDR2 reads SASEGT. The V end lost 9 bases, the J end lost 2 bases, and 11 bases lay between the germline ends. The CDR3 region is CASSQGAGANVLTF. The CDR3 DNA follows: TGTGCCAGTTCCCAGGGTGCTGGGGCCAACGTCCTGACTTTC.

This clone is a singleton in its sample. The CDR3 nucleotides are TGTGCCAGCAGTTTATTCAGGATGTACTCCTACAATGAGCAGTTCTTC. Protein sequence: CASSLFRMYSYNEQFF. The J gene is TRBJ2-1, the V gene TRBV27, with unresolved D. The germline CDR1 and CDR2 sequences are MNHEY and SMNVEV (reference sequence). CDR3 length: 16 residues. The V end was cut by 1 base, the J end by 0 bases, with 10 bases between.

V gene TRBV10-3 combines with J gene TRBJ2-3, with D tentatively TRBD2 (7 bases). V lost 4 bases and J lost 4, with 18 bases in between. The CDR3 covers 16 residues. Per the germline V gene, CDR1 is ENHRY and CDR2 is SYGVKD. The CDR3: CAISALLARGADTQYF. Here the CDR3 DNA reads TGTGCCATCAGTGCACTACTAGCGAGGGGGGCAGATACGCAGTATTTT.

The CDR3 sequence: CASIHPAERLNYGYTF. The CDR3 region has the DNA TGTGCCAGCATCCACCCGGCAGAGCGATTAAACTATGGCTACACCTTC. V is TRBV5-6 and J is TRBJ1-2; D is uncertain. The V gene's germline CDR1 is SGHDT and CDR2 YYEEEE. CDR3 length: 16 residues. Trimming took off 6 bases at V and 2 bases at J, with 20 bases between the two ends.